The T cell receptor beta chain under discussion was sequenced for a study of metastatic and nonmetastatic thyroid tumors. About the study: Comparative analysis of repertoires was undertaken across blood and tumor or nodule tissue obtained from malignant and benign thyroid patients.

There were no patients who had received any treatment before thyroid surgery. For this clone: Its matching antigen is unknown.

In the original workflow: What underpinned the distant-metastasis classifier for papillary thyroid cancer was the set of CDR3 differences across clinicopathological groups. TCRdb re-called clones from the PCR reads using MiXCR. TCRdb, rather than the study authors, made the V and J calls. The table lists about 15,000 clones, roughly a third of them singletons. Broader study findings: It was reportedly found that TCR beta diversity was significantly higher in malignant thyroid tumors than in benign nodules, a difference seen in both blood and tumor samples.

The CDR3 runs to 13 residues. V was shortened by 5 bases and J by 7 bases, with 18 bases between the two germline ends. Germline CDR1 is DFQATT and CDR2 is SNEGSKA (reference sequence). This TCR was recovered from a male donor with papillary thyroid cancer or a benign thyroid nodule (not recorded which). Some clones in this sample may be carry-over from other donors' samples. The J gene is TRBJ2-7, the V gene TRBV20-1; TRBD2 might be the D (6 bases). The sequencing input was tumor tissue. The CDR3 nucleotides read TGCAGTGCTCATAGCGAAGGAGGGCGTGAGCAGTACTTC. Translating it yields CSAHSEGGREQYF.